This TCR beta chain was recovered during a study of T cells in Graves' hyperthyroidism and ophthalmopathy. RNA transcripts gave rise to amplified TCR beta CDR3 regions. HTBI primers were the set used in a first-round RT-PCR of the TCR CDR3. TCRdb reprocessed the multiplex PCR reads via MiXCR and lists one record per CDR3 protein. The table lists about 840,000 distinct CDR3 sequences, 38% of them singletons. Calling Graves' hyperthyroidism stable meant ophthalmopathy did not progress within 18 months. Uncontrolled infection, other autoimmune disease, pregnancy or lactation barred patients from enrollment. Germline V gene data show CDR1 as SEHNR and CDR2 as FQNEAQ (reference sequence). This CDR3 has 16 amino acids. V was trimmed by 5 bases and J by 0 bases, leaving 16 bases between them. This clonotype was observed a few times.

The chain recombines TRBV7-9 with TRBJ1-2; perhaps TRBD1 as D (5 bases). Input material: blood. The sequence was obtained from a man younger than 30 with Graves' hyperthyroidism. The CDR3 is CASSKLIDSTNYGYTF. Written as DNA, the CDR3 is TGTGCCAGCAGCAAACTTATTGACAGCACTAACTATGGCTACACCTTC.